The 32 T cell receptor beta chains below come from one sample, sequenced in a study of blood T cell repertoires in COVID-19. The repertoire was sequenced with immunoSEQ multiplex PCR; TCRdb's copy has only in-frame clones and lacks some. The sample contains hundreds of thousands of clones, 65% to 85% of which appear only once. The sample consisted of peripheral blood. These receptors were obtained from a woman between 40 and 50 years old with active or convalescent COVID-19.

CDR3 nucleotides: TGTGCCTGGAGGGTAGGGCGGGGGAACTATGGCTACACCTTC. It yields the protein CAWRVGRGNYGYTF. The V and J genes are TRBV30 and TRBJ1-2; perhaps TRBD1 as D (5 bases). This CDR3 contains 14 residues. From germline, CDR1 is GTSNPN and CDR2 SVGIG (reference sequence). Trimming took 3 bases from V and 2 from J, leaving 13 bases between them.

Details on this clone: The identical CDR3 is also encoded by other nucleotide sequences in the sample. The chain employs TRBV28 and TRBJ1-1, with D uncertain. V lost 3 bases and J lost 1, with 6 bases in between. In germline, CDR1 is MDHEN, CDR2 SYDVKM. This CDR3 is 13 amino acids long. The DNA for the CDR3 is TGTGCCAGCAGTTTTCGGAGGAACACTGAAGCTTTCTTT. It specifies CASSFRRNTEAFF.

V gene TRBV5-1 combines with J gene TRBJ2-5; 9 bases agree with TRBD1. CDR1 SGHRS and CDR2 YFSETQ come from the germline V gene. CDR3 length: 14 residues. The J segment lost 5 bases and the V segment lost 6 bases, leaving 8 bases of the junction unmatched. Here the CDR3 reads CASTSGQGYETQYF. The CDR3 DNA reads TGCGCCAGCACCTCGGGACAGGGCTACGAGACCCAGTACTTC.

This rearrangement joins TRBV7-3 to TRBJ1-6; 7 positions match TRBD1. The germline gives CDR1 SGHTA, CDR2 FQGTGA. The CDR3 is 13 residues long. V trimming: 5 bases; J trimming: 15 bases; junction bases outside the gene matches: 10. The CDR3 loop is CASSPRQGQLLHF. DNA of the CDR3: TGTGCCAGCAGCCCCAGACAGGGACAACTCCTCCACTTT.

The CDR3 here is CASSPGTGDSQPQHF. In nucleotides, the CDR3 is TGCGCCAGCAGCCCCGGGACAGGGGACTCTCAGCCCCAGCATTTT. The chain couples TRBV5-1 to TRBJ1-5; 10 nucleotides match TRBD1. CDR1 SGHRS and CDR2 YFSETQ come from the germline V gene. This CDR3 spans 15 amino acids. Losses at the gene ends were 4 bases for V and 6 bases for J; bases not matched to a gene: 7.

The chain couples TRBV19 to TRBJ1-1; D is unresolved. The CDR3 sequence is 13 residues long. Looked up from germline, CDR1 is LNHDA and CDR2 is SQIVND (reference sequence). V was clipped by 3 bases and J by 4 bases, with 9 bases between them. CDR3: CASSITRGTEAFF. The CDR3 DNA reads as TGTGCCAGTAGTATCACCCGGGGCACTGAAGCTTTCTTT. Supplemented by reference TRBV19 and TRBJ1-1, the full variable domain reads DGGITQSPKYLFRKEGQNVTLSCEQNLNHDAMYWYRQDPGQGLRLIYYSQIVNDFQKGDIAEGYSVSREKKESFPLTVTSAQKNPTAFYLCASSITRGTEAFFGQGTRLTVV.

Only one count was recorded for this clone. The chain combines TRBV7-9 with TRBJ1-1; D not resolved. Germline CDR1 and CDR2: SEHNR and FQNEAQ (reference sequence). This CDR3 contains 13 residues. Trimming removed 5 bases from V and 6 bases from J, with 13 bases in between. The CDR3 DNA reads as TGTGCCAGCAGCCCAGCCATGGGAGCTGAAGCTTTCTTT. Translated, it gives CASSPAMGAEAFF.

The chain recombines TRBV4-1 with TRBJ1-4, with D perhaps matching TRBD1 (5 bases). Germline V lookup: CDR1 MGHRA, CDR2 YSYEKL. This CDR3 contains 16 residues. Trimming left V 1 base short and J 6 bases short, with 15 bases between. The CDR3 DNA sequence: TGCGCCAGCAGCCAAGCACCAGGGCACGTAGATGAAAAACTGTTTTTT. Encoded protein: CASSQAPGHVDEKLFF.

This chain joins TRBV19 and TRBJ1-3; D is undetermined. V dropped 8 bases and J dropped 2 bases, with 10 bases sitting between them. Germline-derived CDR1 and CDR2 are LNHDA and SQIVND (reference sequence). The CDR3 is made up of 13 amino acids. CDR3 nucleotide sequence: TGTGCCAGTGCTCTTAGTGCTGGAAACACCATATATTTT. Translating gives CASALSAGNTIYF.

The V and J genes are TRBV12-3 or TRBV12-4 and TRBJ1-2; 7 bases fit TRBD1. The CDR3 has 12 amino acids. V was pared by 1 base and J by 8 bases, with 1 base of the junction left unmatched. CDR3 DNA: TGTGCCAGCAGTTTAGACAGGGGCGGCTACACCTTC. The encoded protein is CASSLDRGGYTF.

This clone was recorded only once. V and J are TRBV6-2 or TRBV6-3 and TRBJ1-1; D remains ambiguous. Trimming left V 0 bases short and J 8 bases short, with 19 bases between. The CDR3 runs to 16 residues. In germline, CDR1 is MNHEY, CDR2 SVGEGT. In nucleotides, the CDR3 is TGTGCCAGCAGTTACTCCGCTCGACACTTTAGTACGGAAGCTTTCTTT. This codes for CASSYSARHFSTEAFF.

The rearrangement uses TRBV5-1 and TRBJ1-2; D is uncertain. CDR3 length equals 11 residues. The V end was cut by 5 bases, the J end by 5 bases, with 7 bases between. The germline CDR1 and CDR2 sequences are SGHRS and YFSETQ. In nucleotides, the CDR3 is TGCGCCAGCAGTTCGACATATGGCTACACCTTC. It is translated as CASSSTYGYTF.

In its sample, this clone was seen a few times. V gene TRBV28 combines with J gene TRBJ1-2, with D unresolved. CDR3 size: 15 residues. V lost 5 bases and J lost 6, with 19 bases in between. The germline V gene has CDR1 MDHEN and CDR2 SYDVKM. The CDR3 here is CASSAPGRTVDGYTF. The CDR3 DNA follows: TGTGCCAGCAGTGCTCCCGGGAGAACCGTGGATGGCTACACCTTC.

V gene TRBV7-3 combines with J gene TRBJ1-5, with TRBD1 matching 7 bases. Germline assignment: CDR1 SGHTA and CDR2 FQGTGA. With 5 bases clipped from V and 0 bases from J, the junction kept 13 bases outside the gene matches. There are 18 residues in the CDR3. CDR3 DNA sequence: TGTGCCAGCAGCCCCTACGGAGGGACAGAGGTTAGCAATCAGCCCCAGCATTTT. Amino acid sequence: CASSPYGGTEVSNQPQHF.

The rearrangement joins TRBV5-4 to TRBJ1-2; weak D call: TRBD1 (6 bases). This CDR3 has 13 residues. Trimming pared 4 bases from V and 6 bases from J, leaving 13 bases between. Germline-derived CDR1 and CDR2 are SGHNT and YYREEE (reference sequence). CDR3 coding DNA: TGTGCCAGCAGCCATCAGGGGTCAGATGGCTACACCTTC. Its translation is CASSHQGSDGYTF.

CDR3 coding DNA: TGTGCCAGCACTTCGACGGGGACAGGGGGCCATAATGAAAAACTGTTTTTT. Its protein product is CASTSTGTGGHNEKLFF. V gene TRBV27 combines with J gene TRBJ1-4; 12 nucleotides align to TRBD1. Germline loops: CDR1 MNHEY, CDR2 SMNVEV (reference sequence). The CDR3 has 17 amino acids. With V trimmed by 7 bases and J by 4 bases, 10 bases remained unmatched.

This clone was seen more than once but under ten times. The chain couples TRBV6-1 to TRBJ1-6; TRBD1 matches 8 bases. V shed 3 bases and J 6 bases; nucleotides not matched to a gene: 4. The CDR3 loop spans 15 amino acids. Germline V lookup: CDR1 MNHNS, CDR2 SASEGT. This CDR3 is CASSDRQGPNSPLHF. The CDR3 DNA sequence: TGTGCCAGCAGTGACCGACAGGGGCCTAATTCACCCCTCCACTTT.

The CDR3 region has the DNA TGCGCCAGCAGCCTACCCCAGGGTCGAGCTGAAGCTTTCTTT. Translation gives CASSLPQGRAEAFF. The chain recombines TRBV5-1 with TRBJ1-1, with a weak D call TRBD1 (5 bases). Trimming shortened V by 4 bases and J by 6 bases, and 16 bases separated the two germline ends. This CDR3 is 14 amino acids long. The V gene's germline CDR1 is SGHRS and CDR2 YFSETQ.

This rearrangement joins TRBV28 to TRBJ1-2; a possible D gene is TRBD1 (5 bases). The CDR3 is made up of 12 amino acids. With 7 bases removed from V and 5 bases from J, the gap between germline ends came to 11 bases. Germline CDR1 and CDR2: MDHEN and SYDVKM. CDR3 coding DNA: TGTGCCAGCACCATGGGACTGTATGGCTACACCTTC. It yields the protein CASTMGLYGYTF.

The V call is TRBV28, the J call TRBJ1-2; D may be TRBD1 (6 bases). V was trimmed by 6 bases and J by 4 bases, leaving 12 bases between them. Germline V gene data show CDR1 as MDHEN and CDR2 as SYDVKM. The CDR3 is 13 residues long. CDR3 sequence reads: CASRPTGLYGYTF. The CDR3 region has the DNA TGTGCCAGCAGACCTACAGGGCTCTATGGCTACACCTTC.

The chain is built from TRBV10-3 and TRBJ2-7, with 9 bases identical to TRBD1. Germline V gene lookup returns CDR1 ENHRY and CDR2 SYGVKD. With 10 bases clipped from V and 3 bases from J, the junction kept 10 bases outside the gene matches. This CDR3 spans 14 amino acids. The CDR3 region has the DNA TGTGCCACTCGACAGGGGGACTCTAGCTACGAGCAGTACTTC. It encodes CATRQGDSSYEQYF.

The gene calls are TRBV3-1 (or the pseudogene TRBV3-2) and TRBJ2-3; D possibly corresponds to TRBD1 (5 bases). The germline V and J ends were trimmed by 0 bases and 0 bases, with 10 bases remaining between them. CDR1 and CDR2 (germline): LGHDT, YNNKEL (reference sequence). CDR3 length equals 16 residues. The chain's CDR3 is CASSQDQDSSTDTQYF. CDR3 nucleotide sequence: TGTGCCAGCAGCCAAGATCAAGACAGTAGCACAGATACGCAGTATTTT.

The count of this clone is one. The chain employs TRBV19 and TRBJ1-2; no definite D call. Trimming took 5 bases from V and 4 from J, leaving 20 bases between them. The CDR3 covers 16 residues. Germline V lookup: CDR1 LNHDA, CDR2 SQIVND (reference sequence). DNA of the CDR3: TGTGCCAGTAGTTATCCTGACGAGGCAGGAGGCTATGGCTACACCTTC. It specifies CASSYPDEAGGYGYTF.

V is TRBV11-3 and J is TRBJ1-6, with 9 nucleotides matching TRBD1. V trimming: 5 bases; J trimming: 10 bases; junction bases outside the gene matches: 6. Germline CDR1 is SGHNT and CDR2 is YENEEA. The CDR3 is made up of 14 amino acids. For the CDR3, the DNA is TGTGCCAGCAGCCGCGGACAGGGGAAATCACCCCTCCACTTT. Amino acids: CASSRGQGKSPLHF.

This chain connects TRBV5-4 to TRBJ1-3, with D maybe TRBD1 (5 bases). V was pared by 0 bases and J by 2 bases, with 12 bases between. The germline CDR1 and CDR2 sequences are SGHNT and YYREEE (reference sequence). The CDR3 has 16 residues. In DNA form, the CDR3 reads TGTGCCAGCAGCTTGGTCCCGGGGGGGGCTGGAAACACCATATATTTT. Protein: CASSLVPGGAGNTIYF.

The CDR3 reads CATSAGDRGRGETQYF. The CDR3 nucleotides are TGTGCCACCAGTGCCGGAGACAGGGGGCGCGGGGAGACCCAGTACTTC. The genes are TRBV24-1 and TRBJ2-5; TRBD1 matches 10 bases. The CDR3 contains 16 residues. J gave up 5 bases and V 5 bases, and 10 bases lay outside the gene matches. Per the germline V gene, CDR1 is KGHDR and CDR2 is SFDVKD.

The chain combines TRBV29-1 with TRBJ1-5, with a possible D match to TRBD1 (5 bases). The CDR3 is 13 residues long. Germline-derived CDR1 and CDR2 are SQVTM and ANQGSEA. V was clipped by 5 bases and J by 5 bases, with 13 bases between them. CDR3 sequence reads: CSVRRTPDQPQHF. CDR3 nucleotides: TGCAGCGTTCGACGGACACCTGATCAGCCCCAGCATTTT.

This clone was recorded once. The chain employs TRBV2 and TRBJ1-1; TRBD1 matches at 7 bases. This CDR3 has 16 amino acids. CDR1 is SNHLY and CDR2 is FYNNEI in the germline V gene. With 8 bases clipped from V and 4 bases from J, the junction kept 16 bases outside the gene matches. The CDR3 DNA reads as TGTGCCAGCCGTGGGGGAAGGGGGCAGGTGGGCACTGAAGCTTTCTTT. It yields the protein CASRGGRGQVGTEAFF.

The V and J genes are TRBV29-1 and TRBJ2-7, with D hard to call. Per germline, CDR1 SQVTM and CDR2 ANQGSEA. V was shortened by 1 base and J by 2 bases, with 9 bases between the two germline ends. The CDR3 is made up of 13 amino acids. Written as DNA, the CDR3 is TGCAGCGTTGAAGCTGACAAGCCCTACGAGCAGTACTTC. It encodes CSVEADKPYEQYF.

The chain employs TRBV6-5 and TRBJ2-7, with a possible D match to TRBD1 (6 bases). V was shortened by 6 bases and J by 5 bases, with 14 bases between the two germline ends. The length of the CDR3 is 13 residues. The germline gives CDR1 MNHEY, CDR2 SVGAGI. The CDR3 DNA follows: TGTGCCAGCAGCTTACAGGGAAGGGACGAGCAGTACGTC. Residues: CASSLQGRDEQYV.

The rearrangement joins TRBV3-1 (or the pseudogene TRBV3-2) to TRBJ2-2, with D tentatively TRBD2 (6 bases). V gave up 1 base and J gave up 6 bases, with 12 bases separating them. This CDR3 region has 15 residues. CDR1 is LGHDT and CDR2 is YNNKEL in the germline V gene (reference sequence). The DNA for the CDR3 is TGTGCCAGCAGCCAAGGGGGGGTAGCGGCCGGGGAGCTGTTTTTT. Encoded protein: CASSQGGVAAGELFF.

J is TRBJ1-2 and V is TRBV7-9, with D unresolved. The CDR3 is 16 amino acids. Trimming removed 4 bases at V and 0 bases at J, with 15 bases between. In germline, CDR1 is SEHNR, CDR2 FQNEAQ (reference sequence). The CDR3 DNA follows: TGTGCCAGCAGCTCCCGGGAGGGCACCACTAACTATGGCTACACCTTC. Amino acids: CASSSREGTTNYGYTF.